Presented here are 9 T cell receptor beta chains from one specimen sequenced in a study of identical twins. TCRdb fed the 5' RACE reads into MiXCR, producing one record per CDR3 protein. The sample holds some 710,000 distinct CDR3 sequences, over 5% seen once. Sample: naive T cells sorted from blood. The receptors come from a man between 18 and 35 years old in good health.

This clonotype came up many times. The chain has TRBV25-1 and TRBJ2-3, with 10 positions matching TRBD2. The trim removed 5 bases at V and 5 bases at J, leaving 10 bases unmatched. CDR3 length: 16 residues. The germline CDR1 and CDR2 sequences are MGHDK and SYGVNS. Written as DNA, the CDR3 is TGTGCCAGCAGTAGATCTACTAGCGGGAAAATAGATACGCAGTATTTT. Amino acid sequence: CASSRSTSGKIDTQYF.

This clonotype was counted between two and nine times. The V and J genes are TRBV19 and TRBJ1-1; D is unresolved. The CDR3 sequence is 14 residues long. CDR1 LNHDA and CDR2 SQIVND come from the germline V gene (reference sequence). Trimming pared 1 base from V and 2 bases from J, leaving 8 bases between. CDR3 bases: TGTGCCAGTAGTATAGCAAGCGGAAACACTGAAGCTTTCTTT. Protein product: CASSIASGNTEAFF.

This chain connects TRBV5-6 to TRBJ2-1, with TRBD1 matching over 8 bases. With 5 bases clipped from V and 5 bases from J, the junction kept 3 bases outside the gene matches. This CDR3 contains 13 residues. CDR1 SGHDT and CDR2 YYEEEE come from the germline V gene. DNA of the CDR3: TGTGCCAGCAGGTGGGACAGGAACAATGAGCAGTTCTTC. This encodes CASRWDRNNEQFF. The full variable domain, with the rest looked up from reference TRBV5-6 and TRBJ2-1, is DAGVTQSPTHLIKTRGQQVTLRCSPKSGHDTVSWYQQALGQGPQFIFQYYEEEERQRGNFPDRFSGHQFPNYSSELNVNALLLGDSALYLCASRWDRNNEQFFGPGTRLTVL.

V is TRBV7-8 and J is TRBJ2-1; 8 bases line up with TRBD1. V shed 5 bases and J 6 bases; nucleotides not matched to a gene: 12. This CDR3 region has 16 residues. CDR1 is SGHVS, CDR2 FQNEAQ, per germline. This CDR3 is CASSTPDRGGFNEQFF. For the CDR3, the DNA is TGTGCCAGCAGCACCCCTGACAGGGGAGGATTCAATGAGCAGTTCTTC. The full variable domain, its missing parts supplied by reference TRBV7-8 and TRBJ2-1, is GAGVSQSPRYKVAKRGQDVALRCDPISGHVSLFWYQQALGQGPEFLTYFQNEAQLDKSGLPSDRFFAERPEGSVSTLKIQRTQQEDSAVYLCASSTPDRGGFNEQFFGPGTRLTVL.

The table lists this clonotype with many counts. The rearrangement uses TRBV24-1 and TRBJ2-5; the D call may be TRBD1 or TRBD2 (5 bases each). Germline assignment: CDR1 KGHDR and CDR2 SFDVKD. With 6 bases removed from V and 5 bases from J, the gap between germline ends came to 15 bases. This CDR3 comprises 14 residues. CDR3 sequence: CATSQFGTLETQYF. The DNA of the CDR3 is TGTGCCACCAGTCAATTCGGGACGCTGGAGACCCAGTACTTC.

This clonotype was seen at least ten times. The CDR3 sequence: CASSLAPIEQFF. The CDR3 DNA sequence: TGTGCCAGCAGCTTAGCCCCCATTGAGCAGTTCTTC. This chain joins TRBV7-9 and TRBJ2-1; no clear D gene. V was clipped by 0 bases and J by 9 bases, with 6 bases between them. This CDR3 is 12 amino acids long. Germline loops: CDR1 SEHNR, CDR2 FQNEAQ (reference sequence).

The chain recombines TRBV30 with TRBJ1-1, with D unclear. Germline V gene lookup returns CDR1 GTSNPN and CDR2 SVGIG (reference sequence). V lost 3 bases, J lost 4 bases, and 12 bases lay in between. The CDR3 sequence is 13 residues long. The chain's CDR3 is CAWSANYGTEAFF. As DNA, the CDR3 is TGTGCCTGGAGCGCCAACTACGGCACTGAAGCTTTCTTT.

This clonotype has ten or more counts. The gene calls are TRBV9 and TRBJ2-6, with TRBD1 as a possible D gene (6 bases). The germline gives CDR1 SGDLS, CDR2 YYNGEE. V lost 4 bases and J 0 bases, leaving 11 bases between the germline ends. The CDR3 loop spans 16 amino acids. The CDR3 sequence: CASSSDRSSGANVLTF. The CDR3 region has the DNA TGTGCCAGCAGCTCCGACAGGAGCTCTGGGGCCAACGTCCTGACTTTC.

The genes are TRBV4-2 and TRBJ2-7; the D is unclear. CDR3 length: 15 amino acids. Trimming left V 4 bases short and J 1 base short, with 14 bases between. Per the germline V gene, CDR1 is LGHNA and CDR2 is YNFKEQ. CDR3 DNA sequence: TGTGCCAGCAGCCGGCTTTTGGACGGATCCTACGAGCAGTACTTC. Protein: CASSRLLDGSYEQYF.